The 26 T cell receptor beta chains reported below all come from one sample, sequenced in a study of T cell responses to AZD1222 COVID-19 vaccine. The data were produced by immunoSEQ multiplex PCR, yet TCRdb's version contains in-frame clones alone and is incomplete. Counted here are about 60,000 clones, more than 70% occurring once; the ten biggest clones make up approximately 20%. This sample comprised peripheral blood, obtained on day 0 of MenACWY control vaccination. The receptor set was obtained from an adult in good health.

This chain joins TRBV27 and TRBJ2-3, with D uncertain. Germline lookup yields CDR1 MNHEY and CDR2 SMNVEV (reference sequence). CDR3 length equals 13 residues. The V end lost 7 bases, the J end lost 8 bases, and 16 bases lay between the germline ends. The CDR3 DNA follows: TGTGCCAGCAATCCCTTTGGCGGTGGTACGCAGTATTTT. It specifies CASNPFGGGTQYF.

The V gene is TRBV5-1, the J gene TRBJ2-5; D assignment may be TRBD1 or TRBD2 (5 bases each). This CDR3 has 14 amino acids. Germline V lookup: CDR1 SGHRS, CDR2 YFSETQ. V dropped 1 base and J dropped 5 bases, with 12 bases sitting between them. CDR3 sequence: CASSLSGALETQYF. DNA for the CDR3: TGCGCCAGCAGCTTGTCCGGGGCCTTGGAGACCCAGTACTTC.

The V gene is TRBV6-5, the J gene TRBJ2-7; tentatively, D is TRBD2 (6 bases). CDR1 is MNHEY and CDR2 is SVGAGI in the germline V gene. There are 14 residues in the CDR3. The germline V and J ends were trimmed by 5 bases and 2 bases, with 13 bases remaining between them. The DNA of the CDR3 is TGTGCCAGCAGTAAAAGACTAGGCACCTACGAGCAGTACTTC. It yields the protein CASSKRLGTYEQYF.

The chain couples TRBV4-2 to TRBJ1-1; TRBD1 matches 9 bases. Looked up from germline, CDR1 is LGHNA and CDR2 is YNFKEQ. V dropped 6 bases and J dropped 5; count of bases not matched to a gene: 4. This CDR3 has 13 residues. As DNA, the CDR3 is TGTGCCAGCAGGGGACAGGGAGGGACTGAAGCTTTCTTT. This sequence encodes CASRGQGGTEAFF.

The chain couples TRBV7-2 to TRBJ1-1; D uncertain. CDR3 length: 14 amino acids. CDR1 is SGHTA, CDR2 FQGNSA, per germline. With 1 base removed from V and 1 base from J, the gap between germline ends came to 7 bases. Here the CDR3 reads CASSLGGGNTEAFF. The DNA for the CDR3 is TGTGCCAGCAGCTTAGGGGGTGGGAACACTGAAGCTTTCTTT.

This rearrangement joins TRBV10-1 to TRBJ1-2; D remains unclear. The CDR3 sequence is 13 residues long. V lost 0 bases and J lost 8, with 10 bases in between. Germline V gene sequence: CDR1 WNHNN, CDR2 SYGVQD (reference sequence). The CDR3 region is CASSESGTQGYTF. The DNA for the CDR3 is TGCGCCAGCAGTGAGTCGGGTACCCAGGGCTACACCTTC.

The chain employs TRBV19 and TRBJ1-5; D call uncertain. Germline CDR1 LNHDA, CDR2 SQIVND (reference sequence). The germline V and J ends were trimmed by 5 bases and 11 bases, with 16 bases remaining between them. There are 13 residues in the CDR3. In DNA, the CDR3 is TGTGCCAGTAGTCCGGGCCCCAGGCAGTCCCAGCATTTT. As protein: CASSPGPRQSQHF. The full variable domain, in which reference TRBV19 and TRBJ1-5 provide the parts outside the CDR3, is DGGITQSPKYLFRKEGQNVTLSCEQNLNHDAMYWYRQDPGQGLRLIYYSQIVNDFQKGDIAEGYSVSREKKESFPLTVTSAQKNPTAFYLCASSPGPRQSQHFGDGTRLSIL.

The chain employs TRBV6-2 or TRBV6-3 and TRBJ1-1; 8 nucleotides agree with TRBD1. Germline CDR1 is MNHEY and CDR2 is SVGEGT. The V and J ends lost 6 bases and 0 bases, in that order; junction bases with no gene match: 9. The CDR3 is 16 residues long. CDR3 sequence (DNA): TGTGCCAGCAGACCTACTGGACAGGGCCTGAACACTGAAGCTTTCTTT. It codes for CASRPTGQGLNTEAFF.

This clone was picked up a small number of times. The chain couples TRBV28 to TRBJ1-5, with unresolved D. Germline CDR1 reads MDHEN; CDR2 reads SYDVKM. Trimming cost V 6 bases and J 6 bases, with 12 bases left between them. The CDR3 length is 13 residues. CDR3 DNA: TGTGCCAGCAGCCCGGGAGGCGGTCAGCCCCAGCATTTT. Its translation: CASSPGGGQPQHF.

The chain is built from TRBV28 and TRBJ1-5, with D tentatively TRBD1 (5 bases). CDR3 size: 12 residues. The V gene lost 8 bases and the J gene lost 3 bases, with 8 bases spanning the gap. CDR1 is MDHEN, CDR2 SYDVKM, per germline. The CDR3 DNA reads TGTGCCAGCGACAGAAACAATCAGCCCCAGCATTTT. Protein: CASDRNNQPQHF.

The chain links TRBV14 to TRBJ1-1, with D maybe TRBD1 (6 bases). Germline V lookup: CDR1 SGHDN, CDR2 FVKESK. Between the trimmed V and J ends, which lost 3 bases and 1 base, there was a span of 12 bases. The CDR3 sequence is 15 residues long. For the CDR3, the DNA is TGTGCCAGCAGCCAGGAACAGGGCGGGAACACTGAAGCTTTCTTT. Its protein product is CASSQEQGGNTEAFF.

The J gene is TRBJ1-6, the V gene TRBV10-3; D is unclear. V was trimmed by 3 bases and J by 8 bases, leaving 14 bases between them. Germline CDR1 reads ENHRY; CDR2 reads SYGVKD. The CDR3 extends over 15 amino acids. DNA for the CDR3: TGTGCCATCAGTGACAGTTCGGACGGGTATTCACCCCTCCACTTT. Its protein product is CAISDSSDGYSPLHF.

Relative to its sample, this clone is medium-sized. The J gene is TRBJ2-3, the V gene TRBV6-4, with D uncertain. V was shortened by 4 bases and J by 4 bases, with 15 bases between the two germline ends. CDR3 length: 15 residues. Germline V gene sequence: CDR1 MRHNA, CDR2 SNTAGT. CDR3: CASSAVPGMSDTQYF. The DNA for the CDR3 is TGTGCCAGCAGTGCCGTCCCTGGGATGTCAGATACGCAGTATTTT.

The chain combines TRBV5-1 with TRBJ2-4; D possibly corresponds to TRBD2 (6 bases). CDR1 is SGHRS and CDR2 is YFSETQ in the germline V gene. V was pared by 0 bases and J by 4 bases, with 14 bases between. CDR3 length equals 16 residues. CDR3 sequence (DNA): TGCGCCAGCAGCTTGGAGGGGCGGGAACATAAAAACATTCAGTACTTC. Translated: CASSLEGREHKNIQYF.

V gene TRBV18 combines with J gene TRBJ2-1; D remains unclear. This CDR3 is built from 14 residues. Trimming shortened V by 6 bases and J by 0 bases, and 9 bases separated the two germline ends. The germline gives CDR1 KGHSH, CDR2 LQKENI. CDR3 loop: CASSAASSYNEQFF. In DNA, the CDR3 is TGTGCCAGCTCGGCGGCGAGCTCCTACAATGAGCAGTTCTTC.

The rearrangement uses TRBV13 and TRBJ1-4, with D possibly TRBD1 on 5 matching bases. The CDR3 totals 14 residues. Per germline, CDR1 PRHDT and CDR2 FYEKMQ (reference sequence). V was cut by 4 bases and J by 5 bases, with 11 bases left in between. The CDR3 sequence: CASSSGTVNEKLFF. The CDR3 DNA reads TGTGCCAGCAGCTCCGGGACGGTAAATGAAAAACTGTTTTTT.

This clone was recorded once. The chain has TRBV27 and TRBJ2-3; TRBD2 aligns across 13 bases. Germline CDR1 is MNHEY and CDR2 is SMNVEV (reference sequence). The CDR3 is made up of 19 amino acids. Trimming cost V 5 bases and J 0 bases; bases outside gene matches: 11. For the CDR3, the DNA is TGTGCCAGCAGTGGCGGACTAGCGGGAGTCGCCTCTAGCACAGATACGCAGTATTTT. Protein sequence: CASSGGLAGVASSTDTQYF.

This rearrangement joins TRBV18 to TRBJ1-1; 11 nucleotides line up with TRBD1. Losses at the gene ends were 3 bases for V and 0 bases for J; bases not matched to a gene: 6. The CDR3 runs to 17 residues. The germline V gene has CDR1 KGHSH and CDR2 LQKENI. The CDR3 loop is CASSPIRTGGLNTEAFF. The CDR3 nucleotides read TGTGCCAGCTCACCTATCCGGACAGGGGGCTTGAACACTGAAGCTTTCTTT.

In its sample, this clone is medium-sized (0.01 to 0.1%). This rearrangement joins TRBV7-9 to TRBJ2-1; perhaps TRBD1 as D (6 bases). The CDR3 length is 19 residues. V dropped 2 bases and J dropped 9 bases, with 29 bases sitting between them. Germline V gene sequence: CDR1 SEHNR, CDR2 FQNEAQ (reference sequence). The CDR3 coding sequence is TGTGCCAGCAGCTTACCTGAGTTGATCACAGGGTCTTGGTTCGGTGAGCAGTTCTTC. Its protein is CASSLPELITGSWFGEQFF.

The J gene is TRBJ2-7, the V gene TRBV3-1 (or the pseudogene TRBV3-2); the match to TRBD1 covers 9 bases. From germline, CDR1 is LGHDT and CDR2 YNNKEL (reference sequence). Unmatched junction bases numbered 3, after V lost 3 bases and J lost 3 bases. The CDR3 consists of 14 residues. This CDR3 is CASSHSDRGYEQYF. CDR3 coding DNA: TGTGCCAGCAGCCATTCGGACAGGGGCTACGAGCAGTACTTC.

V gene TRBV11-1 combines with J gene TRBJ2-2; tentative D call: TRBD2 (6 bases). From germline, CDR1 is SGHAT and CDR2 FQDESV (reference sequence). V lost 3 bases, J lost 2 bases, and 13 bases lay in between. The CDR3 covers 16 residues. For the CDR3, the DNA is TGTGCCAGCAGCTTTGAGGAGGGAGGAAACACCGGGGAGCTGTTTTTT. Translation gives CASSFEEGGNTGELFF.

CDR3: CASSQDRASGNTIYF. CDR3 nucleotide sequence: TGCGCCAGCAGCCAAGATCGGGCATCAGGAAACACCATATATTTT. The chain combines TRBV4-3 with TRBJ1-3; D is unresolved. Trimming left V 0 bases short and J 4 bases short, with 10 bases between. The CDR3 runs 15 residues. CDR1 and CDR2 (germline): LGHNA, YSLEER.

This clone has just one count. V usage is TRBV7-2 and J usage is TRBJ1-1; D is perhaps TRBD1 (5 bases). From germline, CDR1 is SGHTA and CDR2 FQGNSA. Trimming removed 1 base from V and 1 base from J, with 7 bases in between. CDR3 length: 14 residues. The DNA for the CDR3 is TGTGCCAGCAGCTTAGTTGGACAGAACACTGAAGCTTTCTTT. As protein: CASSLVGQNTEAFF.

The CDR3 DNA reads TGTGCCAGCATACCAGGGGCAGGGGGCTACACCTTC. Its translation: CASIPGAGGYTF. The chain is built from TRBV6-6 and TRBJ1-2; tentatively, D is TRBD1 (6 bases). CDR1 MNHNY and CDR2 SVGAGI come from the germline V gene (reference sequence). V shed 7 bases and J shed 8 bases, with 14 bases lying between them. The CDR3 covers 12 residues.

The genes are TRBV28 and TRBJ1-2, with 9 bases aligning to TRBD1. The CDR3 is 17 amino acids. Trimming took 6 bases from V and 6 from J; bases not matched to a gene: 17. Germline CDR1 reads MDHEN; CDR2 reads SYDVKM. The CDR3 coding sequence is TGTGCCAGCAGCCCGGGGTTTGTTTCGACAGGGGGGGATGGCTACACCTTC. Encoded protein: CASSPGFVSTGGDGYTF.

CDR3 sequence reads: CASSLATKVNEQFF. CDR3 DNA sequence: TGTGCCAGCAGCTTAGCCACTAAAGTCAATGAGCAGTTCTTC. The V and J genes are TRBV7-2 and TRBJ2-1; D unresolved. V was shortened by 0 bases and J by 6 bases, with 9 bases between the two germline ends. CDR3 length equals 14 residues. Germline CDR1 reads SGHTA; CDR2 reads FQGNSA.